This T cell receptor beta chain was retrieved from a study of T cell responses to AZD1222 COVID-19 vaccine (dated by TCRdb to the early 2020s). In terms of the full investigation: AZD1222 recipients given second doses at about 4 weeks or at about 12 weeks were pooled, since spike-specific TCR depth and breadth were not found to differ between the two schedules. Trial participants were enrolled into age subgroups of 18-55, 56-69 and 70-plus years, which contained around 140, 26 and 57 TCR-sequenced participants, respectively. A total of 233 trial participants underwent TCR sequencing, of whom 207 had received two doses of AZD1222 and around 25 had received two doses of the MenACWY control vaccine.

The time point label of this sample denotes: baseline before first vaccination. The vaccinee samples were drawn from two UK trials, COV001 and COV002, one of which was a single-blind randomized controlled phase 2/3 trial testing AZD1222 (ChAdOx1 nCoV-19) in healthy adults. For TCRbeta chain sequencing, PBMC samples from trial participants were taken at day 0 and at day 28 after the second dose. Regarding this clone: Its antigen specificity is not known. Qualities for individual bases were not recorded, and no much larger clone is one base off.

The CDR3 regions of human TCRbeta chains were analyzed by immunosequencing. Per the original workflow: TCRs in the repertoires were matched against a reference library of SARS-CoV-2-specific TCRs that had been generated with the MIRA antigen-specificity platform. Breadth was defined as the fraction of unique TCRs that were SARS-CoV-2-associated, and depth was defined as the fraction of total T cells that were SARS-CoV-2-associated. Using the MIRA data, every spike-specific TCR was mapped to the spike region that the TCR reacted to and assigned to either a CD4 or a CD8 class. Log10-transformed breadth and depth values were compared by one-way ANOVA with Sidak's multiple comparisons tests. TCRdb stores this immuneACCESS table with in-frame sequences only. Part of the clones is absent; in the studies checked, under half of the shortfall reflects unresolved V genes, and no reason is known for the rest. The V and J calls and the clone size are those of that table, but D and trimming were determined from the DNA. A total of 85,000 to 100,000 clones appear in this sample, 86% of them only once. Roughly 6% of the sample is in the top ten clones.

Findings and caveats that apply to the study as a whole: Conclusions about previously exposed vaccinees were limited because only a handful of AZD1222 recipients were SARS-CoV-2 seropositive at baseline. Epitopes outside the regions mutated in the B.1.351 and B.1.1.7 variants were reportedly recognized by nearly half of the unique spike-specific TCRs. Because no day 14 peak-response samples were available, repertoires were characterized only after the peak T cell response. After two AZD1222 doses, spike-specific TCR breadth and depth were significantly higher than at day 0 and than in MenACWY recipients. Vaccine-associated CD4 TCRs spanned the whole spike protein, with dominant responses in regions 160-218 and 743-854. The 56-69-year group was small, and its depth increase did not reach significance, likely because of low power. Most participants were white British and females outnumbered males, and the authors suggested that clonal diversity may have been underestimated.

From the germline V gene, CDR1 is SGHNT and CDR2 is YENEEA. Deletion took 0 bases off V and 4 bases off J, with a span of 9 bases between the germline ends. The CDR3 numbers 14 residues from cysteine through phenylalanine. The DNA shown is the 42-base CDR3, in frame from base 1. This TCR derives from an adult in good health. This sample comprised peripheral blood, obtained on day 0 of AZD1222 vaccination. The chain couples TRBV11-3 to TRBJ1-1, with the D gene not confidently named. The DNA reads TGTGCCAGCAGCTTAGAGGAAGCGGGCACTGAAGCTTTCTTT. The resulting protein is CASSLEEAGTEAFF.